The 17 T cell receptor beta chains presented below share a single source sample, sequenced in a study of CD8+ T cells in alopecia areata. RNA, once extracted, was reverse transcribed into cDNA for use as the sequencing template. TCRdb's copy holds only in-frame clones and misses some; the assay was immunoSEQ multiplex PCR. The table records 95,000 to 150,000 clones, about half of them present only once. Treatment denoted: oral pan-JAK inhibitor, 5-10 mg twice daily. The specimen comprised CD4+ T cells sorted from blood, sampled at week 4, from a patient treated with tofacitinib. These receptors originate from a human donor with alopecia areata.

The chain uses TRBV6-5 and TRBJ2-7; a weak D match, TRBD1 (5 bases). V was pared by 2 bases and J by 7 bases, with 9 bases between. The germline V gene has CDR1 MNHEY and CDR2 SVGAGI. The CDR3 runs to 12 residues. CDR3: CASSYLQEEQYF. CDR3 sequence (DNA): TGTGCCAGCAGTTACCTACAGGAGGAGCAGTACTTC.

CDR3 sequence (DNA): TGCAGCGCTGGCGATCCAGGGGGCTATGGCTACACCTTC. Translation: CSAGDPGGYGYTF. The gene calls are TRBV29-1 and TRBJ1-2, with 7 bases that match TRBD1. This CDR3 has 13 residues. With 7 bases clipped from V and 4 bases from J, the junction kept 9 bases outside the gene matches. Germline CDR1 SQVTM, CDR2 ANQGSEA. The variable domain in full, with the rest retrieved from reference TRBV29-1 and TRBJ1-2, is SAVISQKPSRDICQRGTSLTIQCQVDSQVTMMFWYRQQPGQSLTLIATANQGSEATYESGFVIDKFPISRPNLTFSTLTVSNMSPEDSSIYLCSAGDPGGYGYTFGSGTRLTVV.

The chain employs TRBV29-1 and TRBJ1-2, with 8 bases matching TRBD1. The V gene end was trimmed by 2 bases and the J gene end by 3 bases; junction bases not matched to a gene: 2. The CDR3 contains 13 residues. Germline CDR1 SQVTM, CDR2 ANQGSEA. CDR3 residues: CSVEQGAHYGYTF. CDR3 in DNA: TGCAGCGTTGAACAGGGGGCTCACTATGGCTACACCTTC.

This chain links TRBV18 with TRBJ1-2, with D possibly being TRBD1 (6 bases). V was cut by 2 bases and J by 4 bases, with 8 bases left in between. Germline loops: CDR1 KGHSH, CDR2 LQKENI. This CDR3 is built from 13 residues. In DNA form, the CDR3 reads TGTGCCAGCTCACCATTGGGGGCCTATGGCTACACCTTC. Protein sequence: CASSPLGAYGYTF.

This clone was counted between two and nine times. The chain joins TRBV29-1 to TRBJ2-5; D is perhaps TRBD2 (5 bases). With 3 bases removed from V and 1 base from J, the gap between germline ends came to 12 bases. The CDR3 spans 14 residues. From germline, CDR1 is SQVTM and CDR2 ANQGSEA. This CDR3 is CSVDVPGVQETQYF. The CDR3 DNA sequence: TGCAGCGTTGATGTCCCCGGGGTCCAAGAGACCCAGTACTTC.

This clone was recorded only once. CDR3 sequence (DNA): TGTGCCTGGGGGGGACAGCCCAATGAGCAGTTCTTC. This codes for CAWGGQPNEQFF. The chain combines TRBV30 with TRBJ2-1, with 7 bases identical to TRBD1. J was trimmed by 6 bases and V by 5 bases; bases with no gene match: 4. CDR1 is GTSNPN and CDR2 is SVGIG in the germline V gene (reference sequence). The CDR3 has 12 amino acids.

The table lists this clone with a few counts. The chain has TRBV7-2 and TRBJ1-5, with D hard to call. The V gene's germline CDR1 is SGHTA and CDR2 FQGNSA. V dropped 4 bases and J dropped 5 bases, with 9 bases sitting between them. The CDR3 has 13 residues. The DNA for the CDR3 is TGTGCCAGCAGCTCCAGGCGGGATCAGCCCCAGCATTTT. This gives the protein CASSSRRDQPQHF. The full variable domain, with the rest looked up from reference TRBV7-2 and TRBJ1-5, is GAGVSQSPSNKVTEKGKDVELRCDPISGHTALYWYRQSLGQGLEFLIYFQGNSAPDKSGLPSDRFSAERTGGSVSTLTIQRTQQEDSAVYLCASSSRRDQPQHFGDGTRLSIL.

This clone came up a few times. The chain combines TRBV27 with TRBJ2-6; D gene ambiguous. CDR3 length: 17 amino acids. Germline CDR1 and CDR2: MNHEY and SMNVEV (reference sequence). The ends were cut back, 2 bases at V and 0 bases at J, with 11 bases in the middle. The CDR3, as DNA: TGTGCCAGCAGTTTACCCAATTGGTTCTCTGGGGCCAACGTCCTGACTTTC. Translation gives CASSLPNWFSGANVLTF.

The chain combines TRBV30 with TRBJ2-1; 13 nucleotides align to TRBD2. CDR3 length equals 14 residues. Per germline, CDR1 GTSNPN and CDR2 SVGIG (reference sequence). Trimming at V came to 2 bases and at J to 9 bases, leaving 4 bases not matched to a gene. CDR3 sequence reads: CAWSRTSGSGEQFF. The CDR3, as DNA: TGTGCCTGGAGTCGGACTAGCGGGAGTGGTGAGCAGTTCTTC.

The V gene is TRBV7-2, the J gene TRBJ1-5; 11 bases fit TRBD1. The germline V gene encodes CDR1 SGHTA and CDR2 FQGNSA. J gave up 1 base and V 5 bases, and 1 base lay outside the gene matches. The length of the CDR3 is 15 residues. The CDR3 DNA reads TGTGCCAGCAGCGGACAGGGGGCGAGCAATCAGCCCCAGCATTTT. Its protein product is CASSGQGASNQPQHF.

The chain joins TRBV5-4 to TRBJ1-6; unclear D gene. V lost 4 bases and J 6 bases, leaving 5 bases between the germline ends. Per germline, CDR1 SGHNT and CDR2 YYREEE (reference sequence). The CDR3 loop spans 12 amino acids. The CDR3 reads CASSPLNSPLHF. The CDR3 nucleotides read TGTGCCAGCAGCCCACTTAATTCACCCCTCCACTTT.

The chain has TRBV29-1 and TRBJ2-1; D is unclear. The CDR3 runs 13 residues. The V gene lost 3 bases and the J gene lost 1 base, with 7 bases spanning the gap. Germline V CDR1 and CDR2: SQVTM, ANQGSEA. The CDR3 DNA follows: TGCAGCGTTGACGCCGGATCCTACAATGAGCAGTTCTTC. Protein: CSVDAGSYNEQFF.

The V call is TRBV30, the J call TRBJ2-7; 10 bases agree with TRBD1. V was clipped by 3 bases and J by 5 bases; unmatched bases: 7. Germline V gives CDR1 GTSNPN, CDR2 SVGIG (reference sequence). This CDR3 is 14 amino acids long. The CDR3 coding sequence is TGTGCCTGGAGCCCCGGGACAGGGGTCGACGAGCAGTACTTC. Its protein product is CAWSPGTGVDEQYF.

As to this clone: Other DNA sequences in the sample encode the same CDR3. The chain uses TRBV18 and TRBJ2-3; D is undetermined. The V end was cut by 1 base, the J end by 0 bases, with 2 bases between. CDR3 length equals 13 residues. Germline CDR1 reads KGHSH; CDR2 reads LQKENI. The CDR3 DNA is TGTGCCAGCTCACCACAGAGCACAGATACGCAGTATTTT. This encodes CASSPQSTDTQYF. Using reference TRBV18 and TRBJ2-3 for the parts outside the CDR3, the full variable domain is NAGVMQNPRHLVRRRGQEARLRCSPMKGHSHVYWYRQLPEEGLKFMVYLQKENIIDESGMPKERFSAEFPKEGPSILRIQQVVRGDSAAYFCASSPQSTDTQYFGPGTRLTVL.

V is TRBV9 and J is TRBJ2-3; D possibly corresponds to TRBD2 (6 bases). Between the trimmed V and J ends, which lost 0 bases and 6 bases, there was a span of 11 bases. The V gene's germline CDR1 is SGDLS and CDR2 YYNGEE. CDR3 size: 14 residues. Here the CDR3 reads CASSVGAGMDTQYF. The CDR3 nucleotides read TGTGCCAGCAGCGTAGGGGCGGGGATGGATACGCAGTATTTT.

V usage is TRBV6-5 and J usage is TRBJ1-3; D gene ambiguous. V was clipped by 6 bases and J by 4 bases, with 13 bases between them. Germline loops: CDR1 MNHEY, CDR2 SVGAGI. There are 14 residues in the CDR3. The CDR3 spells CASSRYLYGNTIYF. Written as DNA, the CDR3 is TGTGCCAGCAGCCGCTACCTTTACGGAAACACCATATATTTT.

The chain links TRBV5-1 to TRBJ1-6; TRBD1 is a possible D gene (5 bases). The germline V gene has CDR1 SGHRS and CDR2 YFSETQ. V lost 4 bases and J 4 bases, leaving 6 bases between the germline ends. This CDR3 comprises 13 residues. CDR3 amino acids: CASSTGYNSPLHF. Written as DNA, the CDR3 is TGCGCCAGCAGCACAGGTTATAATTCACCCCTCCACTTT.